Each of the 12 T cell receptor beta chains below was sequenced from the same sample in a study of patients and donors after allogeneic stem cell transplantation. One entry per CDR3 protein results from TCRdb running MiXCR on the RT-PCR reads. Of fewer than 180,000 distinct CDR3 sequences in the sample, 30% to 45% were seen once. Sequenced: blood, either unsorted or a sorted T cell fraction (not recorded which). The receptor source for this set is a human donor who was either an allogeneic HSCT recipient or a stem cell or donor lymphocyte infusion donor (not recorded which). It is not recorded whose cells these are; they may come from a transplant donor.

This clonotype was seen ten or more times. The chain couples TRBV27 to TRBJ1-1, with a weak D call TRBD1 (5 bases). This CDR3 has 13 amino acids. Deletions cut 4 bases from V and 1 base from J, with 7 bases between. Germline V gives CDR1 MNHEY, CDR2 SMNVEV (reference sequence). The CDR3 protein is CASSSGPNTEAFF. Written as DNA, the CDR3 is TGTGCCAGCAGTTCGGGACCGAACACTGAAGCTTTCTTT.

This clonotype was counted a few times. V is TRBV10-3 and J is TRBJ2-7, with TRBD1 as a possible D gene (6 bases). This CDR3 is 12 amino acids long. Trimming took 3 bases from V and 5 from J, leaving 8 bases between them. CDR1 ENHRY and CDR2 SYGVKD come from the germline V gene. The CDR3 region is CAISDPGDEQYV. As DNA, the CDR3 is TGTGCCATCAGTGACCCAGGGGACGAGCAGTACGTC.

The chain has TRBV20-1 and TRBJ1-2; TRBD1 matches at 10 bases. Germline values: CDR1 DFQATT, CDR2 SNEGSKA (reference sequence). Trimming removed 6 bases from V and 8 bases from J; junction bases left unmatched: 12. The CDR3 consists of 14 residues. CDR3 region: CSARPPGQGTGYTF. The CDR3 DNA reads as TGCAGTGCCCGCCCCCCGGGACAGGGGACGGGCTACACCTTC.

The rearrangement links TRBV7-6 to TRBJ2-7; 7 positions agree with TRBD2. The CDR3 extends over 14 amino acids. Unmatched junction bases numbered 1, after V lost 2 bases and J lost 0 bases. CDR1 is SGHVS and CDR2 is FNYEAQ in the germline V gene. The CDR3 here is CASSLSGTSYEQYF. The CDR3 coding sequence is TGTGCCAGCAGCTTAAGCGGGACCTCCTACGAGCAGTACTTC. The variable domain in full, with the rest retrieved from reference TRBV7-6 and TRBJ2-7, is GAGVSQSPRYKVTKRGQDVALRCDPISGHVSLYWYRQALGQGPEFLTYFNYEAQQDKSGLPNDRFSAERPEGSISTLTIQRTEQRDSAMYRCASSLSGTSYEQYFGPGTRLTVT.

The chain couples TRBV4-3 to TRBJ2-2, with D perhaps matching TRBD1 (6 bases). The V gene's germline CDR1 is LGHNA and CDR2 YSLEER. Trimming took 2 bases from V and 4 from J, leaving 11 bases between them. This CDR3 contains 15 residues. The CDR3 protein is CASSQQGTLTGELFF. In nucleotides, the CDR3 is TGCGCCAGCAGCCAACAGGGGACACTCACCGGGGAGCTGTTTTTT.

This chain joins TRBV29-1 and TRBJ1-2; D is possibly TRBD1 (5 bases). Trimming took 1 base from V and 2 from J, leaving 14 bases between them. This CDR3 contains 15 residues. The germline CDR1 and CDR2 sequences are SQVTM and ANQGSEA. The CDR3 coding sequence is TGCAGCGTTGAAGCCCGGGACGCGCGAAACTATGGCTACACCTTC. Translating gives CSVEARDARNYGYTF. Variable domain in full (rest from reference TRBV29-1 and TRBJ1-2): SAVISQKPSRDICQRGTSLTIQCQVDSQVTMMFWYRQQPGQSLTLIATANQGSEATYESGFVIDKFPISRPNLTFSTLTVSNMSPEDSSIYLCSVEARDARNYGYTFGSGTRLTVV.

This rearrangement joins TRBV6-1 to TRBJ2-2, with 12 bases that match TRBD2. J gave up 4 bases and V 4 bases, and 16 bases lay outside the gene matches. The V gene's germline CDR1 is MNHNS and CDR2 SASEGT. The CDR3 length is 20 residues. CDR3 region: CASSALAGGPLFPGTGELFF. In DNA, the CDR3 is TGTGCCAGCAGTGCCCTAGCGGGGGGGCCGCTGTTTCCGGGCACCGGGGAGCTGTTTTTT.

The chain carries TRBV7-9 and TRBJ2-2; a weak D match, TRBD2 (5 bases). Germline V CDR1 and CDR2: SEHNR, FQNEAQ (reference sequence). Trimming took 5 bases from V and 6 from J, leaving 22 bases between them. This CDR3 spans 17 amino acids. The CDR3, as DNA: TGTGCCAGCAGCCTCGCGAGTCAGTCCGGGGTGGCCGGGGAGCTGTTTTTT. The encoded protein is CASSLASQSGVAGELFF.

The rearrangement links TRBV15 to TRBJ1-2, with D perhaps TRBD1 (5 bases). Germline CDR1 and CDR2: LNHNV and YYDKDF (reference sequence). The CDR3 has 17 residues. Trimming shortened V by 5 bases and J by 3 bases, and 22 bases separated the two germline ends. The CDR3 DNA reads TGTGCCACCAGCTTTGGAACATGGGGGAGGGTACACTATGGCTACACCTTC. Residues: CATSFGTWGRVHYGYTF. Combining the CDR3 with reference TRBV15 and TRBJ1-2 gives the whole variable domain DAMVIQNPRYQVTQFGKPVTLSCSQTLNHNVMYWYQQKSSQAPKLLFHYYDKDFNNEADTPDNFQSRRPNTSFCFLDIRSPGLGDTAMYLCATSFGTWGRVHYGYTFGSGTRLTVV.

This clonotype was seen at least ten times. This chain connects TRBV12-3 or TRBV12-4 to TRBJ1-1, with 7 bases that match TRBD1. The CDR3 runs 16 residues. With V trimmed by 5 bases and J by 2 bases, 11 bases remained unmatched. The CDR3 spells CASSPPTGKVNTEAFF. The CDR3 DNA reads TGTGCCAGCAGTCCCCCGACAGGGAAAGTCAACACTGAAGCTTTCTTT.

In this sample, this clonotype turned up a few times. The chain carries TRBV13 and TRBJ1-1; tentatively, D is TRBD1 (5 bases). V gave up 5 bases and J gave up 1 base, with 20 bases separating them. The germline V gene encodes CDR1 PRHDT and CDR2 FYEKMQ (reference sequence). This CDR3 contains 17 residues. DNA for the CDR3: TGTGCCAGCAGCCCCGGGACTCCCCGTGGTGGGAACACTGAAGCTTTCTTT. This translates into CASSPGTPRGGNTEAFF.

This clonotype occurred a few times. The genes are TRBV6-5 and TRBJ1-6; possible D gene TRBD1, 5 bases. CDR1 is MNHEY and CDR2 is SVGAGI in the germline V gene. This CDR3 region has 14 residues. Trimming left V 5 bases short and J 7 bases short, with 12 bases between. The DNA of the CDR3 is TGTGCCAGCAGTCGGGACGTAAAGAATTCACCCCTCCACTTT. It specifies CASSRDVKNSPLHF.